The 9 T cell receptor beta chains below all came from one sample that was sequenced in a study of blood T cell repertoires in COVID-19. Repertoires were generated with immunoSEQ multiplex PCR, while TCRdb's copy carries only in-frame clones and drops some. The sample yields some 270,000 clones, nearly 90% seen once. The sequenced sample consisted of peripheral blood. The receptors stem from a woman aged 40 to 50 who had recovered from COVID-19.

The chain employs TRBV28 and TRBJ2-3, with TRBD2 matching 7 bases. Per the germline V gene, CDR1 is MDHEN and CDR2 is SYDVKM. With V trimmed by 11 bases and J by 1 base, 12 bases remained unmatched. The CDR3 contains 15 residues. In DNA form, the CDR3 reads TGTGCCGCACGTCCTAGCGGATTTGGCACAGATACGCAGTATTTT. Translating gives CAARPSGFGTDTQYF. Filled out from reference TRBV28 and TRBJ2-3, the complete variable domain reads DVKVTQSSRYLVKRTGEKVFLECVQDMDHENMFWYRQDPGLGLRLIYFSYDVKMKEKGDIPEGYSVSREKKERFSLILESASTNQTSMYLCAARPSGFGTDTQYFGPGTRLTVL.

This rearrangement joins TRBV13 to TRBJ2-3, with 14 bases identical to TRBD2. The CDR3 runs 19 residues. V lost 2 bases, J lost 4 bases, and 11 bases stayed unmatched. The germline V gene has CDR1 PRHDT and CDR2 FYEKMQ (reference sequence). The CDR3 DNA is TGTGCCAGCAGCTTACTTTCTGGACTAGCGGGAGGTAGGGCAGATACGCAGTATTTT. As protein: CASSLLSGLAGGRADTQYF.

V usage is TRBV10-2 and J usage is TRBJ2-2; tentative D call: TRBD1 (6 bases). Per germline, CDR1 WSHSY and CDR2 SAAADI. V was clipped by 4 bases and J by 6 bases, with 12 bases between them. CDR3 length: 14 amino acids. The CDR3 DNA reads TGCGCCAGCAGTGGATTAGCAGGGGCCGGGGAGCTGTTTTTT. It translates to CASSGLAGAGELFF.

The chain recombines TRBV5-4 with TRBJ1-2; 9 bases fit TRBD1. This CDR3 has 14 residues. Looked up from germline, CDR1 is SGHNT and CDR2 is YYREEE (reference sequence). Unmatched junction bases numbered 8, after V lost 4 bases and J lost 7 bases. CDR3 sequence reads: CASSPDRGRVGYTF. The CDR3 nucleotides are TGTGCCAGCAGCCCGGACAGGGGAAGAGTTGGCTACACCTTC.

The chain recombines TRBV5-5 with TRBJ1-5, with D tentatively TRBD1 (5 bases). The germline V and J ends were trimmed by 3 bases and 7 bases, with 14 bases remaining between them. CDR3 length: 14 residues. In germline, CDR1 is SGHKS, CDR2 YYEKEE (reference sequence). The CDR3 DNA follows: TGTGCCAGCAGCTCCGGGACTATTGGACAGCCCCAGCATTTT. Translated: CASSSGTIGQPQHF.

The rearrangement uses TRBV13 and TRBJ1-6; D remains unclear. The CDR3 contains 13 residues. Germline CDR1 PRHDT, CDR2 FYEKMQ (reference sequence). Trimming removed 1 base from V and 8 bases from J, with 6 bases in between. The CDR3 nucleotides read TGTGCCAGCAGCTTAGTCGGGGATTCACCCCTCCACTTT. Translation gives CASSLVGDSPLHF.

The chain recombines TRBV28 with TRBJ2-7; possible D gene TRBD1, 6 bases. The germline V gene encodes CDR1 MDHEN and CDR2 SYDVKM. This CDR3 spans 15 amino acids. The ends were cut back, 4 bases at V and 3 bases at J, with 16 bases in the middle. This chain's CDR3 is CASSSHSGQFYEQYF. CDR3 nucleotides: TGTGCCAGCAGTTCACATTCTGGACAGTTCTACGAGCAGTACTTC.

The chain employs TRBV20-1 and TRBJ1-3; TRBD1 matches 7 bases. The trim removed 3 bases at V and 4 bases at J, leaving 3 bases unmatched. The CDR3 covers 13 residues. Germline assignment: CDR1 DFQATT and CDR2 SNEGSKA (reference sequence). The CDR3 sequence: CSASPGQGNTIYF. In DNA, the CDR3 is TGCAGTGCTAGTCCGGGACAGGGAAACACCATATATTTT.

V and J are TRBV28 and TRBJ1-4; 9 bases are a match to TRBD1. The germline CDR1 and CDR2 sequences are MDHEN and SYDVKM. The CDR3 totals 18 residues. V shed 6 bases, J shed 7 bases, and the junction held 18 bases outside the gene matches. The CDR3 DNA is TGTGCCAGCAGCTACACCGGGACAGGGCATCAATCGGCTGAAAAACTGTTTTTT. This encodes CASSYTGTGHQSAEKLFF.